This T cell receptor (beta chain) comes out of a study of OX40 agonist ivuxolimab in advanced cancers. Study background: Eligibility admitted prior anti-PD-1, anti-PD-L1 or anti-CTLA-4 therapy; 40% had some. Partial response was recorded in three patients: one hepatocellular carcinoma and two cutaneous melanoma cases.

This clone was recorded only once. Its antigen is still unknown. Study observations and caveats: Antigen specificity was not determined for the expanded peripheral T cells.

Exclusion applied to patients with autoimmune disease history or systemic immunosuppression. This table comes from immunoSEQ multiplex PCR, and its TCRdb copy is limited to in-frame clones, with some not included. The sample consists of under 90,000 clones, over 75% of them appearing once. V shed 7 bases and J shed 0 bases, with 13 bases lying between them. There are 15 residues in the CDR3. Germline V gives CDR1 MNHEY, CDR2 SVGAGI. The chain is built from TRBV6-5 and TRBJ1-5; possible D gene TRBD1, 6 bases. The specimen was CD4+ or CD8+ T cells sorted from blood, collected in a trial of the OX40 agonist ivuxolimab. This TCR was recovered from an adult with an advanced solid tumor such as melanoma, head and neck, liver or kidney cancer. The CDR3 DNA follows: TGTGCCAGCAATACAGGGTTTTATAGCAATCAGCCCCAGCATTTT. This gives the protein CASNTGFYSNQPQHF.